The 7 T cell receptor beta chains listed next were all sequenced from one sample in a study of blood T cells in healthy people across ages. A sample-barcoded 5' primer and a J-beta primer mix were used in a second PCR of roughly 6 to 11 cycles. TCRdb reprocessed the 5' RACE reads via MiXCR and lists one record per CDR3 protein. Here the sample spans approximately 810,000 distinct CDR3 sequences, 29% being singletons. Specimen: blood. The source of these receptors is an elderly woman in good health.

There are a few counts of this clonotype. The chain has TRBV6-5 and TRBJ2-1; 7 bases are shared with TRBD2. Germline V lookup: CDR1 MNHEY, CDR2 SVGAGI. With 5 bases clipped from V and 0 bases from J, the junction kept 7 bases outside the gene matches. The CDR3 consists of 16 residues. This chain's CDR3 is CASSKWGGSSYNEQFF. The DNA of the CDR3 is TGTGCCAGCAGTAAGTGGGGGGGGAGCTCCTACAATGAGCAGTTCTTC.

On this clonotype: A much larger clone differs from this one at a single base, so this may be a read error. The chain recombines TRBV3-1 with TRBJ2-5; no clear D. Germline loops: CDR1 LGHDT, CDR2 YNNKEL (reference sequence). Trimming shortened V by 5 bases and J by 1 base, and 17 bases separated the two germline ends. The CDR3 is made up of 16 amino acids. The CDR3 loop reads CASSYKIGKAQETQYF. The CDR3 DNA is TGTGCCAGCAGCTACAAGATTGGAAAGGCCCAAGAGACCCAGTACTTC.

CDR3 in amino acids: CASHGGRGDAQYF. CDR3 sequence (DNA): TGTGCCAGCCACGGAGGGAGAGGGGATGCGCAGTATTTT. V gene TRBV4-2 combines with J gene TRBJ2-3; tentatively, D is TRBD2 (6 bases). CDR3 length: 13 residues. Germline lookup yields CDR1 LGHNA and CDR2 YNFKEQ. V gave up 8 bases and J gave up 10 bases, with 19 bases separating them.

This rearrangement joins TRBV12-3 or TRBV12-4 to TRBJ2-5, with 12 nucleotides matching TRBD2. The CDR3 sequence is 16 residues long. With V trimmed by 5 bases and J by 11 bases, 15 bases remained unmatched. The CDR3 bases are TGTGCCAGCAGTCTGACCGGGACTAGCGGGTACAGGGAGCAGTACTTC. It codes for CASSLTGTSGYREQYF.

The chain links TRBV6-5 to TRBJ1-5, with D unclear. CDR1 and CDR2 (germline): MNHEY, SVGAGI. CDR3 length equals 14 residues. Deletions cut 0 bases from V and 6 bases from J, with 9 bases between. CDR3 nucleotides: TGTGCCAGCAGTTACTCCGGAGGCCTTCAGCCCCAGCATTTT. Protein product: CASSYSGGLQPQHF.

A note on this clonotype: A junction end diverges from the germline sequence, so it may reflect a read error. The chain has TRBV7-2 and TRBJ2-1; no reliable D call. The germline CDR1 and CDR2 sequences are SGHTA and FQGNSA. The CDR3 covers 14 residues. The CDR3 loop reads CASSLAGLSNGQFF. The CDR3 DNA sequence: TGTGCCAGCAGCTTAGCAGGGCTGAGCAATGGGCAGTTCTTC.

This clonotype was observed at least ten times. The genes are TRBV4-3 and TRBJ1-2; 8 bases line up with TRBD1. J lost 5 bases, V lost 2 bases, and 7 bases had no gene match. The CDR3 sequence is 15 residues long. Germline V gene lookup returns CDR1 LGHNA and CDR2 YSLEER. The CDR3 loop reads CASSQFQGATYGYTF. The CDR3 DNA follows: TGCGCCAGCAGCCAATTCCAGGGGGCGACTTATGGCTACACCTTC.